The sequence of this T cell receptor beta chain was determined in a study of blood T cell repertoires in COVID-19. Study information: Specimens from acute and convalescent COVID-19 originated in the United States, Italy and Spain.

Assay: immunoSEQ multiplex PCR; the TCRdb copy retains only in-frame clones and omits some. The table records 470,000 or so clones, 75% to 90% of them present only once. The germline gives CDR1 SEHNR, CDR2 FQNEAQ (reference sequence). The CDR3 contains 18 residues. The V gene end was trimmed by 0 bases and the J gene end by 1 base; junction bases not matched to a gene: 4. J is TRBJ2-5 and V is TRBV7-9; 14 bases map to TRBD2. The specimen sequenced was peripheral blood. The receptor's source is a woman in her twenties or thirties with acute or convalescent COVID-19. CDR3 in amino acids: CASSLAWTSGGPQETQYF. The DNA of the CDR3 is TGTGCCAGCAGCTTAGCCTGGACTAGCGGGGGGCCCCAAGAGACCCAGTACTTC.